Presented here are 26 T cell receptor beta chains from one specimen sequenced in a study of control samples from healthy donors and cancer patients. Assay: immunoSEQ multiplex PCR; the TCRdb copy retains only in-frame clones and omits some. The sample carries 100,000 or so clones, more than 85% recorded once. The sample consisted of blood. These receptors came from a woman between 50 and 59 years old in good health.

This clone was recorded a few times. V usage is TRBV19 and J usage is TRBJ1-5; D not certain. V was trimmed by 6 bases and J by 0 bases, leaving 9 bases between them. The CDR3 has 14 residues. Germline V lookup: CDR1 LNHDA, CDR2 SQIVND (reference sequence). The CDR3 region is CASRWEYSNQPQHF. For the CDR3, the DNA is TGTGCCAGTAGATGGGAGTATAGCAATCAGCCCCAGCATTTT.

The CDR3 nucleotides are TGTGCCAGCAGCTTAGTCCCCACCGGGGAGCTGTTTTTT. It codes for CASSLVPTGELFF. The genes are TRBV7-2 and TRBJ2-2; unclear D gene. CDR1 SGHTA and CDR2 FQGNSA come from the germline V gene. The CDR3 spans 13 residues. V was pared by 1 base and J by 4 bases, with 4 bases between.

The genes are TRBV27 and TRBJ2-5; possibly TRBD2 for D (6 bases). Germline V gives CDR1 MNHEY, CDR2 SMNVEV (reference sequence). CDR3 size: 14 residues. The V end lost 7 bases, the J end lost 0 bases, and 12 bases lay between the germline ends. The CDR3 loop is CASNLGGYQETQYF. The CDR3 nucleotides read TGTGCCAGCAATTTGGGGGGATACCAAGAGACCCAGTACTTC.

The chain uses TRBV5-1 and TRBJ1-1, with a weak D call TRBD1 (6 bases). This CDR3 spans 15 amino acids. The germline V gene has CDR1 SGHRS and CDR2 YFSETQ. Trimming removed 3 bases from V and 2 bases from J, with 14 bases in between. CDR3 bases: TGCGCCAGCAGCTCGTGGAGGGGGTCTAACACTGAAGCTTTCTTT. Protein sequence: CASSSWRGSNTEAFF.

CDR3 sequence: CASSPSTGGGQPQHF. The CDR3 region has the DNA TGTGCCAGTAGTCCGTCGACAGGGGGCGGCCAGCCCCAGCATTTT. The rearrangement links TRBV19 to TRBJ1-5; 10 bases are shared with TRBD1. Germline CDR1 and CDR2: LNHDA and SQIVND (reference sequence). Trimming removed 5 bases from V and 7 bases from J; junction bases left unmatched: 8. The CDR3 length is 15 residues.

This chain joins TRBV7-8 and TRBJ1-2; a possible D gene is TRBD1 (5 bases). Germline values: CDR1 SGHVS, CDR2 FQNEAQ. The CDR3 is 14 residues long. Between the trimmed V and J ends, which lost 5 bases and 2 bases, there was a span of 12 bases. The CDR3 bases are TGTGCCAGCAGCGAGAAACAGGAGAACTATGGCTACACCTTC. Amino acids: CASSEKQENYGYTF.

The V call is TRBV27, the J call TRBJ1-2, with D unresolved. CDR1 is MNHEY, CDR2 SMNVEV, per germline (reference sequence). Trimming shortened V by 0 bases and J by 8 bases, and 13 bases separated the two germline ends. The length of the CDR3 is 14 residues. CDR3 amino acids: CASSLSVKGRGYTF. CDR3 bases: TGTGCCAGCAGTTTATCGGTGAAAGGGAGGGGCTACACCTTC.

The chain links TRBV7-2 to TRBJ1-1; D gene uncertain. The germline V gene encodes CDR1 SGHTA and CDR2 FQGNSA. This CDR3 is 13 amino acids long. Trimming took 5 bases from V and 4 from J, leaving 11 bases between them. This CDR3 is CASSVREGTEAFF. In nucleotides, the CDR3 is TGTGCCAGCAGCGTTCGGGAGGGCACTGAAGCTTTCTTT.

This chain uses TRBV9 with TRBJ1-3; D not resolved. Germline loops: CDR1 SGDLS, CDR2 YYNGEE. Trimming left V 1 base short and J 0 bases short, with 17 bases between. The CDR3 has 18 amino acids. The CDR3 loop reads CASSVSAVRLSSGNTIYF. Written as DNA, the CDR3 is TGTGCCAGCAGCGTAAGCGCAGTCAGGCTGAGCTCTGGAAACACCATATATTTT.

The CDR3 loop reads CASSLASGNQPQHF. The CDR3 DNA sequence: TGTGCCAGCAGCTTAGCGTCGGGGAATCAGCCCCAGCATTTT. This sequence joins TRBV7-9 and TRBJ1-5; the D is unclear. CDR3 length: 14 amino acids. Trimming cost V 0 bases and J 4 bases, with 7 bases left between them. In germline, CDR1 is SEHNR, CDR2 FQNEAQ (reference sequence).

The chain uses TRBV19 and TRBJ2-1; 8 positions agree with TRBD1. The CDR3 runs 15 residues. The V gene's germline CDR1 is LNHDA and CDR2 SQIVND (reference sequence). V shed 4 bases, J shed 2 bases, and the junction held 4 bases outside the gene matches. The CDR3 DNA is TGTGCCAGTAGTACGCAGGGGGCAGCCTACAATGAGCAGTTCTTC. As protein: CASSTQGAAYNEQFF.

The rearrangement links TRBV3-1 (or the pseudogene TRBV3-2) to TRBJ1-3; D not certain. The CDR3 loop spans 14 amino acids. The V end lost 4 bases, the J end lost 9 bases, and 16 bases lay between the germline ends. CDR1 is LGHDT and CDR2 is YNNKEL in the germline V gene (reference sequence). The CDR3 reads CASSPGPPGGTIYF. DNA of the CDR3: TGTGCCAGCAGCCCTGGACCCCCGGGAGGCACCATATATTTT.

The chain links TRBV12-5 to TRBJ2-7, with D perhaps given as TRBD1 or TRBD2 (5 bases each). The CDR3 spans 13 residues. V lost 3 bases and J lost 6, with 12 bases in between. CDR1 and CDR2 from the germline V gene are LGHNT and FRNRAP. CDR3 in DNA: TGTGCTAGTGGTTTAGGGGACCCAGGCGAGCAGTACTTC. Amino acid sequence: CASGLGDPGEQYF. The whole variable domain, remainder taken from reference TRBV12-5 and TRBJ2-7, is DARVTQTPRHKVTEMGQEVTMRCQPILGHNTVFWYRQTMMQGLELLAYFRNRAPLDDSGMPKDRFSAEMPDATLATLKIQPSEPRDSAVYFCASGLGDPGEQYFGPGTRLTVT.

The genes are TRBV18 and TRBJ2-2; no definite D call. V lost 3 bases, J lost 4 bases, and 15 bases lay in between. The CDR3 runs to 16 residues. Germline V lookup: CDR1 KGHSH, CDR2 LQKENI. CDR3 sequence reads: CASSPNPSALTGELFF. CDR3 nucleotide sequence: TGTGCCAGCTCACCGAACCCATCTGCCCTCACCGGGGAGCTGTTTTTT.

CDR3 loop: CASSRPSTGGGTTDTQYF. The CDR3 coding sequence is TGCGCCAGCAGCCGCCCATCCACCGGCGGGGGAACCACAGATACGCAGTATTTT. This chain uses TRBV4-1 with TRBJ2-3, with 7 bases that match TRBD2. This CDR3 contains 18 residues. Trimming removed 4 bases from V and 2 bases from J; junction bases left unmatched: 15. CDR1 and CDR2 (germline): MGHRA, YSYEKL.

This chain's CDR3 is CASSSLGGKGSYEQYV. The CDR3 DNA sequence: TGTGCCAGCAGCTCGCTAGGGGGAAAAGGCTCCTACGAGCAGTACGTC. This chain links TRBV7-8 with TRBJ2-7; the D gene is possibly TRBD1 (6 bases). V was clipped by 4 bases and J by 0 bases, with 16 bases between them. The germline V gene has CDR1 SGHVS and CDR2 FQNEAQ. The length of the CDR3 is 16 residues.

This clone turned up a few times. The CDR3: CASTNTGELFF. The CDR3 DNA is TGTGCCAGCACTAACACCGGGGAGCTGTTTTTT. The chain is built from TRBV4-2 and TRBJ2-2; D is unclear. The V gene's germline CDR1 is LGHNA and CDR2 YNFKEQ. V was clipped by 7 bases and J by 2 bases, with 2 bases between them. The CDR3 length is 11 residues.

V is TRBV5-5 and J is TRBJ2-1; D ambiguous. The CDR3 length is 16 residues. The V and J ends lost 3 bases and 0 bases respectively, with 13 bases between them. Germline CDR1 SGHKS, CDR2 YYEKEE (reference sequence). CDR3 loop: CASSSPTQGSYNEQFF. CDR3 DNA sequence: TGTGCCAGCAGCTCACCGACTCAAGGCTCCTACAATGAGCAGTTCTTC.

The genes are TRBV7-8 and TRBJ2-3; TRBD1 matches at 8 bases. CDR1 is SGHVS, CDR2 FQNEAQ, per germline. The CDR3 extends over 16 amino acids. The V and J ends lost 3 bases and 0 bases, in that order; junction bases with no gene match: 5. The CDR3: CASSFLQGGSTDTQYF. Written as DNA, the CDR3 is TGTGCCAGCAGCTTTCTACAGGGGGGTAGCACAGATACGCAGTATTTT.

The V call is TRBV4-1, the J call TRBJ1-1; no definite D call. Trimming left V 5 bases short and J 1 base short, with 11 bases between. The germline V gene encodes CDR1 MGHRA and CDR2 YSYEKL. This CDR3 contains 14 residues. The CDR3 nucleotides read TGCGCCAGCAGCGAGCGAGAAGGGAACACTGAAGCTTTCTTT. Protein product: CASSEREGNTEAFF.

V gene TRBV9 combines with J gene TRBJ1-2, with D hard to call. This CDR3 is built from 13 residues. V lost 2 bases, J lost 5 bases, and 10 bases lay in between. Germline V CDR1 and CDR2: SGDLS, YYNGEE. CDR3 sequence (DNA): TGTGCCAGCAGCGTGGCTCTCCCTTATGGCTACACCTTC. This translates into CASSVALPYGYTF.

This clone came up a few times. The rearrangement joins TRBV27 to TRBJ1-5; D is ambiguous. The CDR3 contains 12 residues. The V end lost 2 bases, the J end lost 7 bases, and 6 bases lay between the germline ends. Germline values: CDR1 MNHEY, CDR2 SMNVEV (reference sequence). The CDR3 here is CASSLPGQPQHF. CDR3 nucleotide sequence: TGTGCCAGCAGTTTACCCGGGCAGCCCCAGCATTTT.

The rearrangement links TRBV9 to TRBJ1-5; a weak D match, TRBD1 (6 bases). Germline CDR1 reads SGDLS; CDR2 reads YYNGEE. The CDR3 contains 14 residues. V lost 3 bases and J 5 bases, leaving 12 bases between the germline ends. Written as DNA, the CDR3 is TGTGCCAGCAGCGGATCAGGGGATCATCAGCCCCAGCATTTT. The encoded protein is CASSGSGDHQPQHF.

The chain uses TRBV7-3 and TRBJ2-6; D may be TRBD2 (6 bases). The germline CDR1 and CDR2 sequences are SGHTA and FQGTGA. The V and J ends lost 3 bases and 4 bases respectively, with 16 bases between them. This CDR3 contains 17 residues. The CDR3 region is CASSLTGLSGGANVLTF. As DNA, the CDR3 is TGTGCCAGCAGCTTGACGGGACTTTCTGGCGGGGCCAACGTCCTGACTTTC.

The V call is TRBV6-5, the J call TRBJ2-5; TRBD2 matches at 11 bases. This CDR3 region has 15 residues. V was clipped by 6 bases and J by 2 bases; unmatched bases: 5. Per the germline V gene, CDR1 is MNHEY and CDR2 is SVGAGI. CDR3 sequence: CASRRLAGGQETQYF. Here the CDR3 DNA reads TGTGCCAGCAGGAGGTTAGCGGGGGGGCAAGAGACCCAGTACTTC.

The chain joins TRBV19 to TRBJ1-1, with TRBD1 as a possible D gene (6 bases). V dropped 8 bases and J dropped 0 bases, with 16 bases sitting between them. Germline V gene sequence: CDR1 LNHDA, CDR2 SQIVND (reference sequence). The CDR3 loop spans 15 amino acids. The CDR3, as DNA: TGTGCCAGTGGACTACAGGGCCCCATGAACACTGAAGCTTTCTTT. Protein: CASGLQGPMNTEAFF.